Shown below are 2 T cell receptor beta chains from a single sample sequenced in a study of T cells after somatic rescue of genetic block. Libraries were prepared by immunoSEQ multiplex PCR; TCRdb keeps only in-frame clonotypes and omits some of them. Altogether 70,000 or so clones are present, around 90% being singletons, with the ten largest covering about 2.7%. Material for sequencing was peripheral blood mononuclear cells (PBMCs). These receptors were taken from a man aged 35-49 years.

The V call is TRBV2, the J call TRBJ1-5; 7 positions match TRBD1. V shed 4 bases and J 6 bases; nucleotides not matched to a gene: 6. CDR3 size: 14 residues. In germline, CDR1 is SNHLY, CDR2 FYNNEI. The CDR3 region has the DNA TGTGCCAGCAGTGGGGAGGGGGCAGGTCAGCCCCAGCATTTT. Protein sequence: CASSGEGAGQPQHF.

This rearrangement joins TRBV4-1 to TRBJ2-7, with 12 bases that match TRBD2. This CDR3 has 18 residues. Germline lookup yields CDR1 MGHRA and CDR2 YSYEKL. Trimming took 0 bases from V and 2 from J; bases not matched to a gene: 8. In DNA, the CDR3 is TGCGCCAGCAGCCAAGATCCGGCGGGACTAGCGGGTACCTACGAGCAGTACTTC. Protein product: CASSQDPAGLAGTYEQYF.